These T cell receptor beta chains were read from a single sample in a study of cytomegalovirus exposure and HLA in healthy donors. The protocol was immunoSEQ multiplex PCR, while the TCRdb copy is restricted to in-frame clones and leaves out a portion. The sample holds about 160,000 clones; approximately 87% are singletons and the top ten take 4.5% to 7%. Sequencing was performed on PBMCs. These receptors were obtained from a woman in her 30s in good health and CMV-seronegative. Each CDR3 is given with its conserved first and last residue. The D gene is left open where the match is weak. Clone size, where shown, is once, few, many, or a class for clones that have expanded.

clone_size: .; j_call: TRBJ2-2; d_call: .; v_call: TRBV7-2; cdr3_aa: CASGRGVTPGELFF; cdr3_nt: TGTGCCAGCGGTCGGGGAGTCACACCCGGGGAGCTGTTTTTT
clone_size: .; j_call: TRBJ2-1; d_call: TRBD2; v_call: TRBV5-4; cdr3_aa: CASSLAASGRRGEQFF; cdr3_nt: TGTGCCAGCAGCTTGGCGGCTAGCGGGAGGAGGGGTGAGCAGTTCTTC
clone_size: once; j_call: TRBJ2-1; d_call: .; v_call: TRBV7-3; cdr3_aa: CASSSGVRGNEQFF; cdr3_nt: TGTGCCAGCAGCTCCGGAGTAAGGGGCAATGAGCAGTTCTTC
clone_size: .; j_call: TRBJ1-1; d_call: .; v_call: TRBV19; cdr3_aa: CASSTRTGRNTEAFF; cdr3_nt: TGTGCCAGTAGTACTAGGACTGGGAGGAACACTGAAGCTTTCTTT
clone_size: once; j_call: TRBJ1-2; d_call: .; v_call: TRBV4-3; cdr3_aa: CASSQDWAGNYGYTF; cdr3_nt: TGCGCCAGCAGCCAAGATTGGGCAGGGAACTATGGCTACACCTTC
clone_size: .; j_call: TRBJ2-7; d_call: TRBD2; v_call: TRBV18; cdr3_aa: CASSPVASGRPRSYEQYF; cdr3_nt: TGTGCCAGCTCCCCCGTGGCTAGCGGGAGACCAAGGTCCTACGAGCAGTACTTC
clone_size: .; j_call: TRBJ1-6; d_call: TRBD1; v_call: TRBV7-8; cdr3_aa: CASSHSRDRGNSPLHF; cdr3_nt: TGTGCCAGCAGCCACAGCCGGGACAGGGGTAATTCACCCCTCCACTTT
clone_size: .; j_call: TRBJ1-1; d_call: .; v_call: TRBV5-1; cdr3_aa: CASSLSASGEAFF; cdr3_nt: TGCGCCAGCAGCCTGTCCGCCAGCGGCGAAGCTTTCTTT
clone_size: .; j_call: TRBJ1-1; d_call: .; v_call: TRBV30; cdr3_aa: CAWSVLTEAFF; cdr3_nt: TGTGCCTGGAGTGTACTCACTGAAGCTTTCTTT
clone_size: once; j_call: TRBJ2-7; d_call: .; v_call: TRBV5-4; cdr3_aa: CASSLRSVQGGEQYF; cdr3_nt: TGTGCCAGCAGCTTGAGATCGGTTCAAGGGGGCGAGCAGTACTTC
clone_size: .; j_call: TRBJ2-5; d_call: .; v_call: TRBV5-6; cdr3_aa: CASSASGPQETQYF; cdr3_nt: TGTGCCAGCAGCGCATCAGGGCCCCAAGAGACCCAGTACTTC
clone_size: .; j_call: TRBJ2-1; d_call: TRBD2; v_call: TRBV29-1; cdr3_aa: CSVRPASGRAEQFF; cdr3_nt: TGCAGCGTAAGGCCGGCTAGCGGGAGGGCCGAGCAGTTCTTC
clone_size: .; j_call: TRBJ2-5; d_call: TRBD2; v_call: TRBV11-2; cdr3_aa: CASSLNGLAGGVETQYF; cdr3_nt: TGTGCCAGCAGCTTAAATGGACTAGCGGGAGGAGTGGAGACCCAGTACTTC
clone_size: .; j_call: TRBJ2-5; d_call: .; v_call: TRBV14; cdr3_aa: CASSQVNRVPQETQYF; cdr3_nt: TGTGCCAGCAGCCAAGTAAACAGGGTACCCCAAGAGACCCAGTACTTC
clone_size: .; j_call: TRBJ2-1; d_call: .; v_call: TRBV4-2; cdr3_aa: CASSQDLAKVQFF; cdr3_nt: TGTGCCAGCAGCCAAGACCTAGCTAAGGTGCAGTTCTTC
clone_size: .; j_call: TRBJ1-4; d_call: .; v_call: TRBV4-2; cdr3_aa: CASSQGPRATNEKLFF; cdr3_nt: TGTGCCAGCAGCCAAGGACCGAGAGCAACTAATGAAAAACTGTTTTTT
clone_size: .; j_call: TRBJ2-3; d_call: TRBD2; v_call: TRBV4-1; cdr3_aa: CASSPGLAGGHGTQYF; cdr3_nt: TGCGCCAGCAGCCCGGGACTAGCGGGGGGGCACGGTACGCAGTATTTT
clone_size: .; j_call: TRBJ2-7; d_call: TRBD2; v_call: TRBV30; cdr3_aa: CAWSAGLAGTNEQYF; cdr3_nt: TGTGCCTGGAGCGCCGGACTAGCGGGAACGAACGAGCAGTACTTC
clone_size: .; j_call: TRBJ2-3; d_call: .; v_call: TRBV10-3; cdr3_aa: CAISESRAGDTQYF; cdr3_nt: TGTGCCATCAGTGAGTCTCGGGCTGGAGATACGCAGTATTTT
clone_size: .; j_call: TRBJ2-1; d_call: TRBD2; v_call: TRBV10-3; cdr3_aa: CAISESERLAGTDIVSSYNEQFF; cdr3_nt: TGTGCCATCAGTGAGTCCGAGCGACTAGCGGGCACCGATATTGTTAGCTCCTACAATGAGCAGTTCTTC
clone_size: few; j_call: TRBJ2-5; d_call: .; v_call: TRBV5-4; cdr3_aa: CASSLRGMGETQYF; cdr3_nt: TGTGCCAGCAGCTTGAGGGGGATGGGGGAGACCCAGTACTTC
clone_size: .; j_call: TRBJ2-7; d_call: .; v_call: TRBV4-1; cdr3_aa: CASSQDRQAYEQYF; cdr3_nt: TGCGCCAGCAGCCAAGATCGGCAGGCCTACGAGCAGTACTTC
clone_size: .; j_call: TRBJ2-2; d_call: .; v_call: TRBV30; cdr3_aa: CAWSPASYTGELFF; cdr3_nt: TGTGCCTGGAGTCCCGCCTCCTACACCGGGGAGCTGTTTTTT
clone_size: .; j_call: TRBJ2-1; d_call: TRBD2; v_call: TRBV11-2; cdr3_aa: CASSPFERLATGNEQFF; cdr3_nt: TGTGCCAGCAGCCCCTTCGAGAGACTAGCAACTGGCAATGAGCAGTTCTTC
clone_size: .; j_call: TRBJ1-5; d_call: .; v_call: TRBV6-1; cdr3_aa: CASSAEKGRHQPQHF; cdr3_nt: TGTGCCAGCAGCGCCGAGAAGGGGCGGCATCAGCCCCAGCATTTT
clone_size: .; j_call: TRBJ2-7; d_call: .; v_call: TRBV6-5; cdr3_aa: CASRTTATYEQYF; cdr3_nt: TGTGCCAGCAGGACGACAGCTACCTACGAGCAGTACTTC
clone_size: .; j_call: TRBJ2-2; d_call: .; v_call: TRBV28; cdr3_aa: CASSLLANPGTGELFF; cdr3_nt: TGTGCCAGCAGTTTATTGGCGAACCCGGGCACCGGGGAGCTGTTTTTT
clone_size: .; j_call: TRBJ1-3; d_call: TRBD1; v_call: TRBV5-1; cdr3_aa: CASSLRTGDGNTIYF; cdr3_nt: TGCGCCAGCAGCTTAAGAACAGGGGACGGAAACACCATATATTTT
clone_size: .; j_call: TRBJ1-2; d_call: TRBD1; v_call: TRBV2; cdr3_aa: CASSDGTGLYGYTF; cdr3_nt: TGTGCCAGCAGTGACGGGACAGGGTTGTATGGCTACACCTTC
clone_size: .; j_call: TRBJ1-1; d_call: .; v_call: TRBV4-1; cdr3_aa: CASSQDPTGNTEAFF; cdr3_nt: TGCGCCAGCAGCCAAGATCCGACAGGGAACACTGAAGCTTTCTTT
clone_size: .; j_call: TRBJ1-3; d_call: .; v_call: TRBV5-1; cdr3_aa: CASSLESGMSIYF; cdr3_nt: TGCGCCAGCAGCTTGGAGTCAGGAATGTCCATATATTTT
clone_size: .; j_call: TRBJ2-1; d_call: .; v_call: TRBV5-5; cdr3_aa: CASSLEPYNEQFF; cdr3_nt: TGTGCCAGCAGCTTGGAGCCCTACAATGAGCAGTTCTTC
clone_size: once; j_call: TRBJ1-4; d_call: .; v_call: TRBV14; cdr3_aa: CASSRGAREKLFF; cdr3_nt: TGTGCCAGCAGCCGGGGGGCAAGAGAAAAACTGTTTTTT
clone_size: .; j_call: TRBJ1-2; d_call: TRBD1; v_call: TRBV4-1; cdr3_aa: CASSHTGTGQNYGYTF; cdr3_nt: TGCGCCAGCAGCCATACCGGGACAGGGCAAAACTATGGCTACACCTTC
clone_size: .; j_call: TRBJ2-7; d_call: .; v_call: TRBV19; cdr3_aa: CASSPAPSYEQYF; cdr3_nt: TGTGCCAGTAGTCCCGCGCCGTCCTACGAGCAGTACTTC
clone_size: .; j_call: TRBJ1-2; d_call: .; v_call: TRBV13; cdr3_aa: CASSPRAITNYGYTF; cdr3_nt: TGTGCCAGCAGCCCCCGGGCGATAACGAACTATGGCTACACCTTC
clone_size: .; j_call: TRBJ1-4; d_call: .; v_call: TRBV2; cdr3_aa: CASIYSGTEGKLFF; cdr3_nt: TGTGCCAGCATTTACTCGGGCACCGAGGGAAAACTGTTTTTT
clone_size: .; j_call: TRBJ1-4; d_call: .; v_call: TRBV28; cdr3_aa: CASSAGTEGGEKLFF; cdr3_nt: TGTGCCAGCAGTGCCGGGACCGAGGGTGGGGAAAAACTGTTTTTT
clone_size: once; j_call: TRBJ1-6; d_call: .; v_call: TRBV5-1; cdr3_aa: CASSKGGRSNSPLHF; cdr3_nt: TGCGCCAGCAGTAAAGGGGGGAGGTCCAATTCACCCCTCCACTTT
clone_size: .; j_call: TRBJ2-1; d_call: TRBD1; v_call: TRBV4-3; cdr3_aa: CASSQPGQAGNEQFF; cdr3_nt: TGCGCCAGCAGCCAACCGGGACAGGCAGGCAATGAGCAGTTCTTC
clone_size: .; j_call: TRBJ1-1; d_call: .; v_call: TRBV9; cdr3_aa: CASSVSGGQYTEAFF; cdr3_nt: TGTGCCAGCAGCGTGAGTGGGGGTCAGTACACTGAAGCTTTCTTT
clone_size: few; j_call: TRBJ2-3; d_call: TRBD2; v_call: TRBV5-6; cdr3_aa: CASSSISGRSTDTQYF; cdr3_nt: TGTGCCAGCAGCTCGATTAGCGGGAGGAGCACAGATACGCAGTATTTT
clone_size: .; j_call: TRBJ2-3; d_call: .; v_call: TRBV7-2; cdr3_aa: CASSLWSRHADTQYF; cdr3_nt: TGTGCCAGCAGCTTATGGAGCCGCCACGCAGATACGCAGTATTTT
clone_size: .; j_call: TRBJ2-7; d_call: TRBD2; v_call: TRBV29-1; cdr3_aa: CSVGTSGRRGFYEQYF; cdr3_nt: TGCAGCGTTGGGACTAGCGGGAGGCGGGGTTTCTACGAGCAGTACTTC
clone_size: .; j_call: TRBJ2-2; d_call: .; v_call: TRBV7-6; cdr3_aa: CASSLEWGVGELFF; cdr3_nt: TGTGCCAGCAGCTTAGAGTGGGGGGTCGGGGAGCTGTTTTTT
clone_size: .; j_call: TRBJ2-5; d_call: TRBD2; v_call: TRBV4-2; cdr3_aa: CASSQDASGQETQYF; cdr3_nt: TGTGCCAGCAGCCAAGATGCTAGCGGGCAAGAGACCCAGTACTTC
clone_size: .; j_call: TRBJ2-7; d_call: .; v_call: TRBV7-3; cdr3_aa: CASSLHPGISYEQYF; cdr3_nt: TGTGCCAGCAGCTTACACCCAGGGATCTCCTACGAGCAGTACTTC
clone_size: once; j_call: TRBJ2-1; d_call: .; v_call: TRBV4-3; cdr3_aa: CASSQGLAYSYNEQFF; cdr3_nt: TGCGCCAGCAGCCAAGGACTGGCGTACTCCTACAATGAGCAGTTCTTC
clone_size: .; j_call: TRBJ1-1; d_call: TRBD1; v_call: TRBV18; cdr3_aa: CASSLSTGGTEAFF; cdr3_nt: TGTGCCAGCTCTCTTTCGACAGGGGGCACTGAAGCTTTCTTT
clone_size: .; j_call: TRBJ1-2; d_call: .; v_call: TRBV7-9; cdr3_aa: CASSSPGARDYGYTF; cdr3_nt: TGTGCCAGCAGTTCCCCGGGGGCGCGCGATTATGGCTACACCTTC